Sequencing of this T cell receptor (beta chain) was carried out in a study of OX40 agonist ivuxolimab in advanced cancers. Findings and caveats of the study: Normalized expansion of T-cell clones was also low for some nonresponders. At doses 0.1 to 3.0 mg/kg, CD4+ and CD8+ clones expanded.

There are a few counts of this clone. Its antigen is still unknown. The CDR3 has 13 amino acids. Germline V CDR1 and CDR2: WNHNN, SYGVQD (reference sequence). With 5 bases removed from V and 0 bases from J, the gap between germline ends came to 8 bases. Here immunoSEQ multiplex PCR was the method, and the copy in TCRdb shows in-frame clones only, minus some. The sample holds roughly 76,000 clones, roughly 84% seen once. The receptor was isolated from an adult with an advanced solid tumor such as melanoma, head and neck, liver or kidney cancer. The sequenced sample was CD4+ or CD8+ T cells sorted from blood, obtained in a trial of the OX40 agonist ivuxolimab. The chain combines TRBV10-1 with TRBJ2-7; D is unclear. CDR3 residues: CASSLQLSYEQYF. In nucleotides, the CDR3 is TGCGCCAGCAGTTTACAGCTCTCCTACGAGCAGTACTTC.